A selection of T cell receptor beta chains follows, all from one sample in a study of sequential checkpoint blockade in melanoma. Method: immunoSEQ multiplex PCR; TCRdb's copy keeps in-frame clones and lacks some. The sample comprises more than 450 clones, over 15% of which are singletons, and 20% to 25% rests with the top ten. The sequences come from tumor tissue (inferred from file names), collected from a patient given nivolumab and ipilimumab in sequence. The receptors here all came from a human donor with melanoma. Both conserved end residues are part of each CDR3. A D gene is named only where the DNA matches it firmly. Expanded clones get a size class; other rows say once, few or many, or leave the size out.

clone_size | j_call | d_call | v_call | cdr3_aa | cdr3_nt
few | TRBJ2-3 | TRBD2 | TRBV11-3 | CASSLVLAGGTDTQYF | TGTGCCAGCAGCTTAGTACTAGCGGGGGGCACAGATACGCAGTATTTT
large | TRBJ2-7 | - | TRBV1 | CASSQEGTASTYEQYF | TGCGCCAGCAGCCAAGAGGGGACGGCCTCCACCTACGAGCAGTACTTC
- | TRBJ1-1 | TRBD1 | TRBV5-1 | CASSSAGTENTEAFF | TGCGCCAGCAGCTCAGCCGGGACAGAAAACACTGAAGCTTTCTTT
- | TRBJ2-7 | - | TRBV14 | CASKIGLGGPHEQYF | TGTGCCAGCAAGATCGGGCTAGGAGGTCCCCACGAGCAGTACTTC
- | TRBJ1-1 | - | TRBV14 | CASSLGTVGNTEAFF | TGTGCCAGCAGCCTTGGGACCGTGGGGAACACTGAAGCTTTCTTT
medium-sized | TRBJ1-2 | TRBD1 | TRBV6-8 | CASSPGQGAHYGYTF | TGTGCCAGCAGCCCCGGACAGGGGGCCCACTATGGCTACACCTTC
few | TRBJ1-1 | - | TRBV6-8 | CAISGWGTEAFF | TGTGCCATCAGTGGGTGGGGGACTGAAGCTTTCTTT
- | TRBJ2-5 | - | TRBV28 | CASGEGLETQYF | TGTGCCAGCGGAGAGGGGCTGGAGACCCAGTACTTC
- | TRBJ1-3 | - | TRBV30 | CAWSHGQGVLISGNTIYF | TGTGCCTGGAGCCACGGGCAGGGAGTTTTAATTTCTGGAAACACCATATATTTT
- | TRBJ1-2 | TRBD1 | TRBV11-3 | CASTDINNRGRGGYTF | TGTGCCAGCACCGATATAAACAACAGGGGGCGAGGAGGCTACACCTTC
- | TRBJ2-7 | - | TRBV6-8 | CAIRISPTYEQYF | TGTGCCATCAGGATTAGCCCCACCTACGAGCAGTACTTC
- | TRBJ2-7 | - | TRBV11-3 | CASSFAGGNYEQYF | TGTGCCAGCAGCTTTGCCGGGGGCAACTACGAGCAGTACTTC
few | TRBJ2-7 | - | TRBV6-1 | CASSEGLYEQYF | TGTGCCAGCAGTGAAGGGCTGTACGAGCAGTACTTC
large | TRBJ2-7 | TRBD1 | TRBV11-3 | CASSLGAAGGYEQYF | TGTGCCAGCAGCTTAGGCGCAGCAGGGGGCTACGAGCAGTACTTC
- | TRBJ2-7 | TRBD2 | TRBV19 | CASSIVAGGYEQYF | TGTGCCAGTAGTATAGTCGCGGGGGGCTACGAGCAGTACTTC
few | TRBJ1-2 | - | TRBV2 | CASSPLTEANYGYTF | TGTGCCAGCAGTCCCTTGACAGAAGCAAACTATGGCTACACCTTC
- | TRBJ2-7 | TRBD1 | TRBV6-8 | CASTTQGGYEQYF | TGTGCCAGCACCACACAGGGGGGCTACGAGCAGTACTTC
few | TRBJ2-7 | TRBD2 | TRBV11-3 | CASSLGGTNYEQYF | TGTGCCAGCAGCTTGGGAGGGACCAACTACGAGCAGTACTTC
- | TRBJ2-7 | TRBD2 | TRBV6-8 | CASSYRVAREGTSYEQYF | TGTGCCAGCAGTTACAGGGTAGCTCGGGAGGGGACCTCCTACGAGCAGTACTTC
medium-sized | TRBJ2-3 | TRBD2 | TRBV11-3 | CASSRSSGGISTDTQYF | TGTGCCAGCAGCCGTTCTAGCGGGGGGATTAGCACAGATACGCAGTATTTT
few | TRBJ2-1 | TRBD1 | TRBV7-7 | CASSLGQGAHSYNEQFF | TGTGCCAGCAGCTTAGGACAGGGGGCGCATTCCTACAATGAGCAGTTCTTC
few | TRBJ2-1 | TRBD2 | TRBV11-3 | CASSLYGTSGGARSWEQFF | TGTGCCAGCAGCCTATATGGGACTAGCGGGGGGGCCAGGTCTTGGGAGCAGTTCTTC
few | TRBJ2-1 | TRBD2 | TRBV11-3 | CASRKPGGNYNEQFF | TGTGCCAGCAGGAAGCCGGGGGGGAACTACAATGAGCAGTTCTTC
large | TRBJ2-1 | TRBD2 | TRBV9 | CASSGAGGNTEQFF | TGTGCCAGCAGCGGGGCGGGAGGGAATACGGAGCAGTTCTTC
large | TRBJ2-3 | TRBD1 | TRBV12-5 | CASTTPGQGSTDTQYF | TGTGCCAGCACCACCCCCGGACAGGGGTCCACAGATACGCAGTATTTT
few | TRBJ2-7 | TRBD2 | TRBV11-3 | CASSLYPGGREQYF | TGTGCCAGCAGCTTATATCCGGGGGGGCGCGAGCAGTACTTC
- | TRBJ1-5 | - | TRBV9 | CASSVDGLGPQHF | TGTGCCAGCAGCGTAGACGGCTTAGGGCCCCAGCATTTT
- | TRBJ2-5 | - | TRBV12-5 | CASGLGLQKTQYF | TGTGCTAGTGGTTTGGGCCTCCAGAAGACCCAGTACTTC
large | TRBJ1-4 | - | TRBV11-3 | CASSPIKDRIVGEKLFF | TGTGCCAGCAGCCCCATAAAGGACCGGATTGTAGGTGAAAAACTGTTTTTT
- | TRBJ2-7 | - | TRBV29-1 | CSVGDGSWSEQYF | TGCAGCGTTGGTGACGGGAGCTGGTCCGAGCAGTACTTC
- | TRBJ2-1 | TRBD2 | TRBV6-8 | CASSELAGGYNEQFF | TGTGCCAGCAGTGAGTTAGCGGGGGGATACAATGAGCAGTTCTTC
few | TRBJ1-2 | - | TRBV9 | CASKAPGDGYTF | TGTGCCAGCAAGGCCCCAGGGGATGGCTACACCTTC
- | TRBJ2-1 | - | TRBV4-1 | CASSQVVGDSYNEQFF | TGCGCCAGCAGCCAGGTTGTGGGAGACTCCTACAATGAGCAGTTCTTC
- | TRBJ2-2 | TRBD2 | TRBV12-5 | CASGRLAGGPGAGELFF | TGTGCTAGTGGGCGACTAGCGGGAGGGCCTGGGGCCGGGGAGCTGTTTTTT
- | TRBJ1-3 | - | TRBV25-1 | CASSTGQAGNTIYF | TGTGCCAGCAGCACCGGTCAAGCCGGAAACACCATATATTTT